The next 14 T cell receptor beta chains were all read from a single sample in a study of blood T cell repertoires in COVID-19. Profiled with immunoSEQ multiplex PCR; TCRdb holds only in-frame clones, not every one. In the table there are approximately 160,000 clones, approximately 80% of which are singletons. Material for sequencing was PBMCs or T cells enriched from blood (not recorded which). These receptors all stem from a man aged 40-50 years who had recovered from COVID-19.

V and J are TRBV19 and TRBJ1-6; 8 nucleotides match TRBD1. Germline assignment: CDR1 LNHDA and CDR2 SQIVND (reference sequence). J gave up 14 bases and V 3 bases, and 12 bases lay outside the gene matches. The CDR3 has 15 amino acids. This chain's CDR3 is CASSMSRQGMIALHF. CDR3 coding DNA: TGTGCCAGTAGTATGAGCCGACAGGGGATGATTGCCCTCCACTTT.

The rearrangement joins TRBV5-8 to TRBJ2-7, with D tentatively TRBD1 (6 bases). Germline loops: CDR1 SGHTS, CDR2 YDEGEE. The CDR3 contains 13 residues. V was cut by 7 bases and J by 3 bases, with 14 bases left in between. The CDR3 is CASGRGSNYEQYV. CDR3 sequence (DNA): TGTGCCAGCGGAAGGGGGAGTAACTACGAGCAGTACGTC.

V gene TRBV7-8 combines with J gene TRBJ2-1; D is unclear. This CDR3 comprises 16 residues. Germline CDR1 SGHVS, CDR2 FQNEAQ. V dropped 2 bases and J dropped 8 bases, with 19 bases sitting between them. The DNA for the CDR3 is TGTGCCAGCAGCTTAATCCCGGCCCTTTCGGGTCATGAGCAGTTCTTC. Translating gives CASSLIPALSGHEQFF. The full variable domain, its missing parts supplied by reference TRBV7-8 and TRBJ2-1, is GAGVSQSPRYKVAKRGQDVALRCDPISGHVSLFWYQQALGQGPEFLTYFQNEAQLDKSGLPSDRFFAERPEGSVSTLKIQRTQQEDSAVYLCASSLIPALSGHEQFFGPGTRLTVL.

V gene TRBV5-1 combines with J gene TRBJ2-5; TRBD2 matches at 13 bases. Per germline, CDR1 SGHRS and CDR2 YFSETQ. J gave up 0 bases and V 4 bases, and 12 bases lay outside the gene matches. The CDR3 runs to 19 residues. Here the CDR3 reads CASSPGRTSGGQYQETQYF. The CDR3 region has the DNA TGCGCCAGCAGCCCGGGTCGGACTAGCGGGGGCCAGTACCAAGAGACCCAGTACTTC.

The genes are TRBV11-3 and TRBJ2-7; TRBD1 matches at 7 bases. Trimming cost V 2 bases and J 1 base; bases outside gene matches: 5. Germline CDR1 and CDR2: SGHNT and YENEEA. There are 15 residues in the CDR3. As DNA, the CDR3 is TGTGCCAGCAGCTTACGGGCAGGGGGTTCCTACGAGCAGTACTTC. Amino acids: CASSLRAGGSYEQYF.

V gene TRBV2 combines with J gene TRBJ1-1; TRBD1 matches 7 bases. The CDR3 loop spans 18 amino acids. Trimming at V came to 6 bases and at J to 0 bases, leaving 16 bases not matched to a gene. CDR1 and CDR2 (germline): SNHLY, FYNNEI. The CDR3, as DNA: TGTGCCAGCAGCGACCACCGGGACAGCTTTTTCATGAACACTGAAGCTTTCTTT. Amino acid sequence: CASSDHRDSFFMNTEAFF.

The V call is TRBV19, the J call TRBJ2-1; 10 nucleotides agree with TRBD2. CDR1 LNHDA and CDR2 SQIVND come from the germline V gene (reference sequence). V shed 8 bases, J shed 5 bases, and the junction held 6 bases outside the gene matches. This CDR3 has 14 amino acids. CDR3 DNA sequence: TGTGCCAGTGAAGCGGGGGGGTATAACAATGAGCAGTTCTTC. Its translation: CASEAGGYNNEQFF. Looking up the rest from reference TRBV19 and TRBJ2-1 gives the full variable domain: DGGITQSPKYLFRKEGQNVTLSCEQNLNHDAMYWYRQDPGQGLRLIYYSQIVNDFQKGDIAEGYSVSREKKESFPLTVTSAQKNPTAFYLCASEAGGYNNEQFFGPGTRLTVL.

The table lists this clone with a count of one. The CDR3 loop is CASSPKSPGTGYQETQYF. CDR3 in DNA: TGTGCCAGCAGCCCGAAATCCCCCGGGACAGGGTACCAAGAGACCCAGTACTTC. The V gene is TRBV14, the J gene TRBJ2-5; 9 bases fit TRBD1. The CDR3 has 18 amino acids. V trimming: 4 bases; J trimming: 0 bases; junction bases outside the gene matches: 12. The germline V gene has CDR1 SGHDN and CDR2 FVKESK. Combining the CDR3 with reference TRBV14 and TRBJ2-5 gives the whole variable domain EAGVTQFPSHSVIEKGQTVTLRCDPISGHDNLYWYRRVMGKEIKFLLHFVKESKQDESGMPNNRFLAERTGGTYSTLKVQPAELEDSGVYFCASSPKSPGTGYQETQYFGPGTRLLVL.

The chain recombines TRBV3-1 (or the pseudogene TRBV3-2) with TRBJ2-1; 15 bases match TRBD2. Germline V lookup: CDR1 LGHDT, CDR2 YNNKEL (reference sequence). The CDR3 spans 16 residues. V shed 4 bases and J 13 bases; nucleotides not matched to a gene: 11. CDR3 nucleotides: TGTGCCAGCAGCCTTTCGGGACTAGCGGGGGGTTTCTCCCAGTTCTTC. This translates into CASSLSGLAGGFSQFF.

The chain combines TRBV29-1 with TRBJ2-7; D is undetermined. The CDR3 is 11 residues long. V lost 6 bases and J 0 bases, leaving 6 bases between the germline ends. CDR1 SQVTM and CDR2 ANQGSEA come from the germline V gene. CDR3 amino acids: CSVDNSYEQYF. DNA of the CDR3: TGCAGCGTCGACAACTCCTACGAGCAGTACTTC.

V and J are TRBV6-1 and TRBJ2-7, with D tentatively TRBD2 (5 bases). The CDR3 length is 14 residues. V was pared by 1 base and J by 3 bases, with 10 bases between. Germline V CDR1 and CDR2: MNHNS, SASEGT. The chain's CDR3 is CASSEGRVYYEQYV. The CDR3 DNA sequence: TGTGCCAGCAGTGAAGGGCGGGTATACTACGAGCAGTACGTC.

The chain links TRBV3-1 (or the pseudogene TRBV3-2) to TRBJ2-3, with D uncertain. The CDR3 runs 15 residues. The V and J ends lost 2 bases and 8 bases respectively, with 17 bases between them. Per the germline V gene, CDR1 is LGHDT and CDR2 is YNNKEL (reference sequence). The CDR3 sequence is CASSQPPWVSGTQYF. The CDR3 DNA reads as TGTGCCAGCAGCCAACCTCCCTGGGTATCGGGTACGCAGTATTTT.

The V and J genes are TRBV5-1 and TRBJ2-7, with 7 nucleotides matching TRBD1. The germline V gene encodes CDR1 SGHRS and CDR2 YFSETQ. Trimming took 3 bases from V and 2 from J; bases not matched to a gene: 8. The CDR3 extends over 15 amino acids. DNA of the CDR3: TGCGCCAGCAGCTCCTCCGGGACAGCAACCTACGAGCAGTACTTC. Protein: CASSSSGTATYEQYF.

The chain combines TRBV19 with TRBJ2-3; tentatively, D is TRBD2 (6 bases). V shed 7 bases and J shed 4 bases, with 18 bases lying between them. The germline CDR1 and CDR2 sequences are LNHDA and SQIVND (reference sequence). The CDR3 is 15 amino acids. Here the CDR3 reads CASKSLPGVADTQYF. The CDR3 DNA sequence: TGTGCCAGTAAATCCCTCCCGGGGGTCGCAGATACGCAGTATTTT.